This T cell receptor (beta chain) came from a study of beta chain features in type 1 diabetes. This CDR3 contains 14 residues. CDR1 is SGHRS, CDR2 YFSETQ, per germline. J lost 5 bases, V lost 4 bases, and 9 bases had no gene match. Broader study findings: For TCRB rearrangement, an influence of HLA type remained unresolved here. Moderate yet significant TCRB CDR3 shortening was seen in Type 1 diabetes patients in all four CD4+ subsets.

A single heparinised blood sample, averaging about 100 mL, was obtained per donor. This clone turned up a few times. As yet, its antigen is unknown. The sequenced template was cDNA made from the entire isolated RNA. Clones were sequenced by immunoSEQ multiplex PCR, and TCRdb holds only the in-frame ones, with some missing. The sample records 200,000 to 300,000 clones, approximately 14% being singletons. The clonotype was recovered from a man in his thirties or forties with type 1 diabetes. Source material: naive CD4+ T cells from blood. The chain links TRBV5-1 to TRBJ2-7; 7 bases match TRBD1. The CDR3 sequence is CASSIDREGNEQYF. The CDR3 DNA reads TGCGCCAGCAGCATAGACAGGGAAGGAAACGAGCAGTACTTC.